The 22 T cell receptor beta chains in this list originate from one sample, sequenced in a study of cytomegalovirus exposure and HLA in healthy donors. Use of 60 Vbeta and 13 Jbeta primers characterized the PCR. The protocol was immunoSEQ multiplex PCR, while the TCRdb copy is restricted to in-frame clones and leaves out a portion. This table holds roughly 130,000 clones, roughly 77% found once. Sample: PBMCs. The receptors were sampled from a man younger than 45 in good health and CMV-seronegative.

The chain joins TRBV19 to TRBJ1-3; D is perhaps TRBD1 (6 bases). The germline V gene encodes CDR1 LNHDA and CDR2 SQIVND (reference sequence). CDR3 size: 14 residues. Trimming left V 5 bases short and J 4 bases short, with 12 bases between. The CDR3 nucleotides are TGTGCCAGTAGTTCCAGGGGCTACGGAAACACCATATATTTT. Protein: CASSSRGYGNTIYF. The entire variable domain, with the rest obtained from reference TRBV19 and TRBJ1-3, is as follows: DGGITQSPKYLFRKEGQNVTLSCEQNLNHDAMYWYRQDPGQGLRLIYYSQIVNDFQKGDIAEGYSVSREKKESFPLTVTSAQKNPTAFYLCASSSRGYGNTIYFGEGSWLTVV.

The gene calls are TRBV5-1 and TRBJ2-3; D not certain. Germline V gives CDR1 SGHRS, CDR2 YFSETQ. V lost 5 bases and J lost 0, with 13 bases in between. The CDR3 consists of 15 residues. In DNA form, the CDR3 reads TGCGCCAGCAGTCTCACAGTATCTAGCACAGATACGCAGTATTTT. Translation gives CASSLTVSSTDTQYF.

The chain employs TRBV11-2 and TRBJ2-7; TRBD1 matches at 10 bases. The J segment lost 2 bases and the V segment lost 2 bases, leaving 3 bases of the junction unmatched. The CDR3 is 15 amino acids. Germline lookup yields CDR1 SGHAT and CDR2 FQNNGV. DNA for the CDR3: TGTGCCAGCAGCTTACGGACAGGGGGTACCTACGAGCAGTACTTC. Amino acids: CASSLRTGGTYEQYF.

The rearrangement uses TRBV7-2 and TRBJ2-5; D is undetermined. The germline V and J ends were trimmed by 0 bases and 2 bases, with 4 bases remaining between them. Per germline, CDR1 SGHTA and CDR2 FQGNSA. CDR3 length: 13 residues. For the CDR3, the DNA is TGTGCCAGCAGCTTAGCCAGGCAAGAGACCCAGTACTTC. Translating it yields CASSLARQETQYF.

The CDR3 is CASSLGVGTSGKLFF. The CDR3 DNA sequence: TGCGCCAGCAGCTTGGGAGTCGGGACATCTGGAAAACTGTTTTTT. The rearrangement links TRBV5-1 to TRBJ1-4; possibly TRBD1 for D (6 bases). The CDR3 runs 15 residues. V lost 0 bases and J 10 bases, leaving 16 bases between the germline ends. The V gene's germline CDR1 is SGHRS and CDR2 YFSETQ.

The chain couples TRBV2 to TRBJ2-5; no reliable D call. The germline V gene encodes CDR1 SNHLY and CDR2 FYNNEI. This CDR3 has 11 residues. V lost 5 bases and J 3 bases, leaving 4 bases between the germline ends. In nucleotides, the CDR3 is TGTGCCAGCAGTCCAGAAGAGACCCAGTACTTC. Its protein product is CASSPEETQYF.

This chain joins TRBV30 and TRBJ2-3; TRBD2 might be the D (5 bases). Trimming took off 2 bases at V and 0 bases at J, with 12 bases between the two ends. CDR1 is GTSNPN and CDR2 is SVGIG in the germline V gene (reference sequence). The length of the CDR3 is 15 residues. In nucleotides, the CDR3 is TGTGCCTGGAGTAATTTAGCGAGTAGCACAGATACGCAGTATTTT. It codes for CAWSNLASSTDTQYF.

The rearrangement links TRBV5-1 to TRBJ2-3, with 8 positions matching TRBD2. This CDR3 region has 15 residues. Per germline, CDR1 SGHRS and CDR2 YFSETQ. The V gene end was trimmed by 0 bases and the J gene end by 5 bases; junction bases not matched to a gene: 5. The CDR3 reads CASSLEGLVRDTQYF. The CDR3 DNA reads as TGCGCCAGCAGCTTGGAGGGACTAGTTAGAGATACGCAGTATTTT.

This clone occurred a few times. The V and J genes are TRBV4-1 and TRBJ2-5; D call uncertain. The CDR3 is made up of 14 amino acids. V was shortened by 0 bases and J by 5 bases, with 10 bases between the two germline ends. Germline CDR1 is MGHRA and CDR2 is YSYEKL. CDR3 DNA: TGCGCCAGCAGCCAAGAGGTAGAGGCGGAGACCCAGTACTTC. This gives the protein CASSQEVEAETQYF.

In this sample, this clone turned up a few times. The chain couples TRBV10-3 to TRBJ2-5; the match to TRBD2 covers 13 bases. Germline CDR1 reads ENHRY; CDR2 reads SYGVKD. The CDR3 is 17 amino acids. J gave up 4 bases and V 4 bases, and 9 bases lay outside the gene matches. Here the CDR3 DNA reads TGTGCCATCAGTGGTCGTCCCGGGACTAGCGGGGTAGAGACCCAGTACTTC. Translated, it gives CAISGRPGTSGVETQYF.

This clone was counted a few times. The chain joins TRBV7-9 to TRBJ2-3; 8 bases agree with TRBD1. This CDR3 has 16 amino acids. CDR1 SEHNR and CDR2 FQNEAQ come from the germline V gene (reference sequence). Trimming took 7 bases from V and 4 from J; bases not matched to a gene: 13. DNA of the CDR3: TGTGCCAGCACCCCAGTGGGACAGGAGTCGGCAGATACGCAGTATTTT. Amino acid sequence: CASTPVGQESADTQYF.

This clone was detected ten times or more. This sequence joins TRBV6-1 and TRBJ2-1; 13 positions match TRBD2. V was pared by 7 bases and J by 7 bases, with 7 bases of the junction left unmatched. The CDR3 spans 15 residues. CDR1 and CDR2 from the germline V gene are MNHNS and SASEGT. The chain's CDR3 is CASTRPGLAGNEQFF. CDR3 nucleotides: TGTGCCAGCACACGCCCGGGACTAGCGGGAAATGAGCAGTTCTTC.

This clone occurred once. The chain recombines TRBV10-2 with TRBJ2-1, with TRBD2 identical over 9 bases. The germline V gene has CDR1 WSHSY and CDR2 SAAADI. This CDR3 region has 15 residues. V gave up 3 bases and J gave up 2 bases; unmatched junction bases: 2. The CDR3 loop reads CASSDAGGPYNEQFF. The CDR3 nucleotides are TGCGCCAGCAGTGATGCGGGAGGGCCCTACAATGAGCAGTTCTTC.

The chain couples TRBV7-2 to TRBJ2-7; TRBD2 aligns across 12 bases. The CDR3 is made up of 15 amino acids. V shed 0 bases, J shed 6 bases, and the junction held 3 bases outside the gene matches. Germline loops: CDR1 SGHTA, CDR2 FQGNSA. This CDR3 reads CASSLATSGRTEQYF. CDR3 DNA sequence: TGTGCCAGCAGCTTAGCCACTAGCGGGAGGACCGAGCAGTACTTC.

The chain is built from TRBV7-9 and TRBJ2-7; D gene unclear. Trimming stripped 5 bases from V and 0 bases from J, with 11 bases between. The CDR3 consists of 14 residues. From germline, CDR1 is SEHNR and CDR2 FQNEAQ (reference sequence). For the CDR3, the DNA is TGTGCCAGCAGCGCATATGTAGACTCCTACGAGCAGTACTTC. It codes for CASSAYVDSYEQYF.

The chain joins TRBV2 to TRBJ1-3; D perhaps matches TRBD1 (5 bases). Germline V gene data show CDR1 as SNHLY and CDR2 as FYNNEI. The CDR3 is 15 amino acids. Between the trimmed V and J ends, which lost 6 bases and 0 bases, there was a span of 12 bases. CDR3 in amino acids: CASRRGHSSGNTIYF. The CDR3 DNA sequence: TGTGCCAGCAGGAGAGGACATAGCTCTGGAAACACCATATATTTT.

The chain links TRBV5-1 to TRBJ2-3; 8 bases are shared with TRBD1. Germline CDR1 is SGHRS and CDR2 is YFSETQ. V dropped 4 bases and J dropped 3; count of bases not matched to a gene: 7. The CDR3 runs 15 residues. DNA for the CDR3: TGCGCCAGCAGCCCGACAGGGGTGGTGACAGATACGCAGTATTTT. This encodes CASSPTGVVTDTQYF.

The gene calls are TRBV5-4 and TRBJ2-5; D might be TRBD2 (5 bases). The DNA end lines up better with TRBJ2-7; the J call may be wrong. This CDR3 has 16 amino acids. Germline CDR1 reads SGHNT; CDR2 reads YYREEE (reference sequence). CDR3 protein: CASSLMYNGDSYEQYF. In DNA form, the CDR3 reads TGTGCCAGCAGCTTGATGTATAACGGGGACTCCTACGAGCAGTACTTC.

CDR3 bases: TGTGCCAGCAGTTTAGGGGGCGCGAGGACGGAGACCCAGTACTTC. Translated: CASSLGGARTETQYF. This rearrangement joins TRBV28 to TRBJ2-5; TRBD1 might be the D (6 bases). The CDR3 consists of 15 residues. Germline CDR1 reads MDHEN; CDR2 reads SYDVKM. Trimming removed 2 bases from V and 5 bases from J, with 15 bases in between.

The rearrangement uses TRBV5-1 and TRBJ1-2; D is unclear. Trimming took 1 base from V and 4 from J, leaving 8 bases between them. The CDR3 is made up of 13 amino acids. Germline V gene sequence: CDR1 SGHRS, CDR2 YFSETQ. The CDR3 spells CASSLLPSYGYTF. The CDR3 nucleotides read TGCGCCAGCAGCTTGCTCCCGTCCTATGGCTACACCTTC.

This clone has a single count. The chain carries TRBV10-1 and TRBJ2-1; tentative D call: TRBD1 (5 bases). The CDR3 covers 15 residues. Germline V gene data show CDR1 as WNHNN and CDR2 as SYGVQD (reference sequence). V was cut by 9 bases and J by 0 bases, with 15 bases left in between. The CDR3 loop is CASSGALSSYNEQFF. CDR3 coding DNA: TGCGCCAGTTCTGGGGCCCTCAGCTCCTACAATGAGCAGTTCTTC.

The V and J genes are TRBV19 and TRBJ1-1; D not certain. This CDR3 spans 13 amino acids. Per the germline V gene, CDR1 is LNHDA and CDR2 is SQIVND (reference sequence). V lost 4 bases, J lost 6 bases, and 12 bases lay in between. CDR3: CASSSPPGSEAFF. CDR3 sequence (DNA): TGTGCCAGTAGTAGCCCCCCGGGGTCTGAAGCTTTCTTT.